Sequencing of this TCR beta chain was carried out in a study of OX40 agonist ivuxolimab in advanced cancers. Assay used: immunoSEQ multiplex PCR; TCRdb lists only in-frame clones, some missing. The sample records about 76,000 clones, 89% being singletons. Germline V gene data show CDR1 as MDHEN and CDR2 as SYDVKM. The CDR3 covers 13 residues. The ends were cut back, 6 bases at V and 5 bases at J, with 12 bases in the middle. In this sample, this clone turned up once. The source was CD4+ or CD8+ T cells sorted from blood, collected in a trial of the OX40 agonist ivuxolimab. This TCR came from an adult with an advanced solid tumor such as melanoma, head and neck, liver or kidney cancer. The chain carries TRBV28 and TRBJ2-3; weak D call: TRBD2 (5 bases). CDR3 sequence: CASSHPGKDTQYF. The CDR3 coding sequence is TGTGCCAGCAGCCATCCCGGGAAAGATACGCAGTATTTT.